The clone carrying this TCR beta chain appeared a single time. The assay was immunoSEQ multiplex PCR, and TCRdb's table has in-frame clones only and misses some. The sample contains roughly 11,000 clones, roughly 80% of which appear only once. CDR3 length: 15 amino acids. The V gene's germline CDR1 is MGHRA and CDR2 YSYEKL. The V gene lost 5 bases and the J gene lost 6 bases, with 19 bases spanning the gap. These data are taken from a study of somatic mutations in cytotoxic T cells in rheumatoid arthritis. This receptor was obtained from a woman in her thirties or forties in good health. Source material: CD8+ T cells sorted from blood. The chain couples TRBV4-1 to TRBJ1-2; D perhaps matches TRBD1 (6 bases). The CDR3 DNA reads TGCGCCAGCAGCTGGATGATGGGGGGGGCTGATGGCTACACCTTC. Encoded protein: CASSWMMGGADGYTF.